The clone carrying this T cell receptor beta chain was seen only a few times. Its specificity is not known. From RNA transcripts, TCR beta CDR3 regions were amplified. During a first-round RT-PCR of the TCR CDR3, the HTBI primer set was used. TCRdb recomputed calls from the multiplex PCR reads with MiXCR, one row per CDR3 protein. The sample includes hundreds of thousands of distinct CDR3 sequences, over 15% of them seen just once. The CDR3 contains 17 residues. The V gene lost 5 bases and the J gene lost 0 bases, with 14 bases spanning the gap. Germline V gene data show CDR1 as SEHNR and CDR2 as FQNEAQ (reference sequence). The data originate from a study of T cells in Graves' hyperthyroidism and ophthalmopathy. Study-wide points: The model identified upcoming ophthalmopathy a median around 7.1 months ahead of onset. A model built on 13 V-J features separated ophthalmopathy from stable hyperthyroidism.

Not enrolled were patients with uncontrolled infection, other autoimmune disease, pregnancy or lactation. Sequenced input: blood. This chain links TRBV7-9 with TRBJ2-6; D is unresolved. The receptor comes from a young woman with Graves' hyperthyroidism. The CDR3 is CASSPWAISSGANVLTF. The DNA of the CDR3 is TGTGCCAGCAGCCCCTGGGCTATTAGCTCTGGGGCCAACGTCCTGACTTTC.